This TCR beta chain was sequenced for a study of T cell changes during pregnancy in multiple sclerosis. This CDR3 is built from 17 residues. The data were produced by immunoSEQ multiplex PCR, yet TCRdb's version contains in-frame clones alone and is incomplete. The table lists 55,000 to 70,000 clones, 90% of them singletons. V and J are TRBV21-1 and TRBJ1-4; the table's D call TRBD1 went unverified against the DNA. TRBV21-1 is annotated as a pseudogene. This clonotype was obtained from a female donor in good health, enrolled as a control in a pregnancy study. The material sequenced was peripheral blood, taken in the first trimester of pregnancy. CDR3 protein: CASSDRDRRPQNEKLFF. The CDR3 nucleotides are TGTGCCAGCAGCGACCGGGACAGACGTCCCCAAAATGAAAAACTGTTTTTT.